The present T cell receptor (beta chain) was sequenced within a study of human T cells and chemical hapten exposure. Overall study results and limits: Those TCRs sitting above 1 in 1000 frequency stayed the same with DPC sensitization.

Time point given: pre-sensitization, week 0. Treatment here: therapeutic diphenylcyclopropenone sensitization with weekly scalp DPC. Staff drew blood before applying each patch test. V lost 6 bases and J 6 bases, leaving 13 bases between the germline ends. There are 13 residues in the CDR3. Per germline, CDR1 MDHEN and CDR2 SYDVKM. TCRdb reprocessed the RACE reads via MiXCR and lists one record per CDR3 protein. This sample has about 180,000 distinct CDR3 sequences, with roughly 30% found just once. Concerning this clonotype itself: The antigen is undetermined.

The sequence was obtained from a woman in her twenties or thirties with alopecia areata. Some clones in this sample may be carry-over from other donors' samples. This specimen consisted of whole blood, obtained in connection with sensitization to the hapten diphenylcyclopropenone (DPC). This chain uses TRBV28 with TRBJ2-3; D is tentatively TRBD1 or TRBD2 (6 bases each). DNA for the CDR3: TGTGCCAGCAGGTTGGGGGGCTCGGATACGCAGTATTTT. Protein sequence: CASRLGGSDTQYF.